This T cell receptor beta chain was recorded in a study of cytomegalovirus exposure and HLA in healthy donors. Amplification used 60 Vbeta primers and 13 Jbeta primers. Produced via immunoSEQ multiplex PCR; TCRdb's table is partial and in-frame only. The sample includes 250,000 or so clones, over 75% seen only once; the top ten take over 1%. The clonotype comes from a human donor in good health. The sequencing input was PBMCs.

CDR3 region: CASRDSSKTQYF. CDR3 DNA: TGTGCCAGCAGGGACAGTTCCAAGACCCAGTACTTC. This chain uses TRBV6-6 with TRBJ2-5; D is perhaps TRBD1 (6 bases). V lost 6 bases, J lost 6 bases, and 11 bases lay in between. CDR1 MNHNY and CDR2 SVGAGI come from the germline V gene (reference sequence). There are 12 residues in the CDR3.